This T cell receptor (beta chain) was profiled in a study of OX40 agonist ivuxolimab in advanced cancers. Overall study results and limits: Both blood CD4+ and CD8+ T cells showed clonal growth by week 6 at 0.1 to 3.0 mg/kg.

Of note for this clone: The antigen remains undetermined.

Using immunoSEQ multiplex PCR, the repertoire was profiled, and TCRdb retains in-frame clones only, with some absent. Among fewer than 65,000 clones, 79% were seen once, and the ten largest hold about a tenth. Between the trimmed V and J ends, which lost 4 bases and 7 bases, there was a span of 19 bases. The CDR3 loop spans 16 amino acids. Germline CDR1 reads MNHNS; CDR2 reads SASEGT. This material consisted of CD4+ or CD8+ T cells sorted from blood, taken in a trial of the OX40 agonist ivuxolimab. The chain combines TRBV6-1 with TRBJ2-2, with D maybe TRBD2 (5 bases). The source of this sequence is an adult with an advanced solid tumor such as melanoma, head and neck, liver or kidney cancer. For the CDR3, the DNA is TGTGCCAGCAGTGCCCTTGTCGGGGATATAGTCGGGGAGCTGTTTTTT. This gives the protein CASSALVGDIVGELFF.